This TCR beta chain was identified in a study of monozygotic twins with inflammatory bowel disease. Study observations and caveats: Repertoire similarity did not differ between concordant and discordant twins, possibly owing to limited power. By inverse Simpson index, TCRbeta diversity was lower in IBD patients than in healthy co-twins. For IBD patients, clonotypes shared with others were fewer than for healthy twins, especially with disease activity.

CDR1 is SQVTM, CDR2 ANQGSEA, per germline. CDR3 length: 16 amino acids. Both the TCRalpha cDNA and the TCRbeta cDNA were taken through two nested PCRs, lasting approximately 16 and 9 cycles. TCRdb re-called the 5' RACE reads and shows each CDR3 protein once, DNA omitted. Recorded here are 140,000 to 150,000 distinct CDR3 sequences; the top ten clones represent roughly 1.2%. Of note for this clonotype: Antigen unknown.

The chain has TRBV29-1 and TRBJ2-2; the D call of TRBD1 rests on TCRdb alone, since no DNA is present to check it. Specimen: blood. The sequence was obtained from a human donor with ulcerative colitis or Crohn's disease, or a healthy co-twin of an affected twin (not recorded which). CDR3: CSGGGTGGLNTGELFF.